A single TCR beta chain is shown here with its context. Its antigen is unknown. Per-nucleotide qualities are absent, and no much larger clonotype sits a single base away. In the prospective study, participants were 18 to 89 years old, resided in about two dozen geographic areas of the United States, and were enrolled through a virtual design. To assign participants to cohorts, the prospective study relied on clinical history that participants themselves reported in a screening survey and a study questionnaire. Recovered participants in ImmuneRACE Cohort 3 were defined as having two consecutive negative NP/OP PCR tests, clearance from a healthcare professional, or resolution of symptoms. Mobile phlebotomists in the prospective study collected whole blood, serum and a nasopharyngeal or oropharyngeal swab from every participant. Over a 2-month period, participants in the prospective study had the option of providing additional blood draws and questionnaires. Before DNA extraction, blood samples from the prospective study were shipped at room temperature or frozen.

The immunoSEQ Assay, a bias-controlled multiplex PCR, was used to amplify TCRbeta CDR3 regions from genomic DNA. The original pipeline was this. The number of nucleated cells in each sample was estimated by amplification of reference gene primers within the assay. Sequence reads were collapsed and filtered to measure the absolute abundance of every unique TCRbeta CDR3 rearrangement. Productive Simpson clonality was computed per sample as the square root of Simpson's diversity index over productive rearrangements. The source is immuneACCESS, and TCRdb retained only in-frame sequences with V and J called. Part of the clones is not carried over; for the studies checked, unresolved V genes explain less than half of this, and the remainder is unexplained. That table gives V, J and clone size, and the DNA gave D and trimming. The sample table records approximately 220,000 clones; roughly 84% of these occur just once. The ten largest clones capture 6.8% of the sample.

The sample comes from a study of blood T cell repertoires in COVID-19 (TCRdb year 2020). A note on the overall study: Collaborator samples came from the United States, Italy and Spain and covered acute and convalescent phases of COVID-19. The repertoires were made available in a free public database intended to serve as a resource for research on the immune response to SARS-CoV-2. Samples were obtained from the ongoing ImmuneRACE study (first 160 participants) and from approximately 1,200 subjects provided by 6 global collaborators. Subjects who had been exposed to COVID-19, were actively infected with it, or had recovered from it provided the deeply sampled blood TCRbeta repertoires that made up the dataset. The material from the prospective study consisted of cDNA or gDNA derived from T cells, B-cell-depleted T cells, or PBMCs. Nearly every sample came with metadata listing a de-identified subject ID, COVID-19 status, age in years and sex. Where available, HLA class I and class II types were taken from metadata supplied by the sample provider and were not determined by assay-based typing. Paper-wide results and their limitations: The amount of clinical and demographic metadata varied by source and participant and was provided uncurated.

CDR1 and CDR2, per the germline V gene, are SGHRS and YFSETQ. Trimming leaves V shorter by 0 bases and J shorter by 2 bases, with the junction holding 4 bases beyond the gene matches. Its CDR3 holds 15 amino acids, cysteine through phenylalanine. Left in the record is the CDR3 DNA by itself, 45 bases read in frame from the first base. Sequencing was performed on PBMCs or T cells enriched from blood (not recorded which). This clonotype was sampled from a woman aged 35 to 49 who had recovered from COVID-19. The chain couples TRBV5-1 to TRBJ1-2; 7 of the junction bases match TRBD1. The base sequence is TGCGCCAGCAGCTTGGGGGGACAGCCCAACTATGGCTACACCTTC. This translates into CASSLGGQPNYGYTF.